The rows below give T cell receptor beta chains drawn from one sample of a study of blood T cell repertoires in COVID-19. Clones were read by immunoSEQ multiplex PCR, and TCRdb kept only the in-frame ones, dropping some. Here the sample spans about 180,000 clones, about four fifths being singletons. Sequencing was performed on peripheral blood. These TCRs come from a woman aged 80 or over with active or convalescent COVID-19. Each CDR3 is given with its conserved first and last residue.

V gene	J gene	CDR3 protein
TRBV19	TRBJ1-2	CASSITQGTGGYTF
TRBV5-1	TRBJ2-2	CASSLAPGQSGPGELFF
TRBV7-6	TRBJ2-2	CASSLIQGLAVGELFF
TRBV5-1	TRBJ2-1	CASSLVSSYNEQFF
TRBV7-8	TRBJ2-1	CASSLSRGNEQFF
TRBV9	TRBJ2-5	CASSVGSRKETQYF
TRBV7-2	TRBJ2-2	CASRVAGGPSGELFF
TRBV19	TRBJ1-5	CASSMGAWNQPQHF
TRBV5-5	TRBJ1-1	CASRPRQGKSDTEAFF
TRBV11-2	TRBJ2-1	CASSSGLAEYNEQFF
TRBV7-3	TRBJ2-3	CASSTGLEADTQYF
TRBV19	TRBJ1-5	CASSPNSNQPQHF
TRBV9	TRBJ1-2	CASSVAGTGQYGYTF
TRBV2	TRBJ2-1	CASSELGGSHNEQFF
TRBV3-1/TRBV3-2	TRBJ2-5	CASSQRGLAVETQYF
TRBV7-7	TRBJ2-7	CASAPGQDYEQYF
TRBV3-1/TRBV3-2	TRBJ2-5	CASSHVELGWAETQYF
TRBV3-1/TRBV3-2	TRBJ1-4	CASSPFRSHNEKLFF
TRBV5-4	TRBJ1-2	CASSPPTGGYGYTF
TRBV5-4	TRBJ1-3	CASSARGDDTIYF
TRBV19	TRBJ2-3	CASTAEYTDTQYF
TRBV18	TRBJ2-1	CASSPYRLAGGPHEQFF
TRBV5-1	TRBJ2-7	CASSLGTTHRPYEQYF
TRBV21-1	TRBJ2-3	CASSKRGTSGRGDTQYF
TRBV10-1	TRBJ2-1	CASSDPGTGYNEQFF
TRBV19	TRBJ2-7	CASSMVQGTYEQYF
TRBV11-2	TRBJ2-6	CASSLDRGSGANVLTF
TRBV27	TRBJ1-2	CASRDFGGGYGYTF
TRBV5-4	TRBJ1-2	CASTRDRGYGYTF
TRBV7-9	TRBJ1-3	CASSSQGGLPGNTIYF
TRBV27	TRBJ2-3	CASSPGQALLSTDTQYF
TRBV9	TRBJ1-2	CASSARQGTSGYTF
TRBV28	TRBJ1-3	CASRFLSGNTIYF
TRBV19	TRBJ1-5	CASSAQGFQPQHF
TRBV18	TRBJ2-5	CASSPRGETQYF
TRBV3-1/TRBV3-2	TRBJ2-5	CASSPLQETQYF
TRBV18	TRBJ1-1	CASSPVGGANTEAFF
TRBV5-1	TRBJ2-7	CASRHADSPSFYEQYF
TRBV7-3	TRBJ1-3	CASSFGPLGAGNTIYF
TRBV3-1/TRBV3-2	TRBJ2-1	CASSHYLAGGLYGEQFF
TRBV5-1	TRBJ2-2	CASRPETSGSTGELFF
TRBV23-1	TRBJ1-5	CASSQYQECGQYNQPQHF
TRBV7-2	TRBJ2-5	CASSPFSFLRRAETQYF
TRBV19	TRBJ1-5	CASRDRGHQPQHF
TRBV5-6	TRBJ2-5	CASSRTWETQYF
TRBV30	TRBJ2-5	CAWSVKETQYF
TRBV5-1	TRBJ2-3	CASSSGDTQYF
TRBV5-1	TRBJ1-2	CASSLGQDYGYTF
TRBV3-1/TRBV3-2	TRBJ2-3	CASSRTGEDTQYF
TRBV19	TRBJ1-3	CASANADTIYF
TRBV7-8	TRBJ2-2	CASSRDLGTGELFF
TRBV21-1	TRBJ2-7	CASSKGTGVHEQYF
TRBV27	TRBJ1-1	CASSPRQAQNTEAFF